This T cell receptor (beta chain) was profiled in a study of post-analysis software for immune sequencing data. Looking at the study overall: Secondary progressive, relapsing-remitting and progressive-relapsing multiple sclerosis were among the included disease courses. Regarding the study as a whole: Comparison of patients with controls showed four or five TRBV segments more frequent in patients, TRBV5-6, TRBV5-1 and TRBV20-1 among them. The F measure placed samples prepared in the same batch into strongly shared clusters.

Trimming took 0 bases from V and 4 from J, leaving 12 bases between them. Germline values: CDR1 SGHAT, CDR2 FQNNGV. The CDR3 sequence is 15 residues long. To note about this clonotype: Its antigen is still unknown.

cDNA libraries for TCR beta contained unique molecular identifiers. The T cell input of about 0.9 to 10 million gave a few hundred thousand cDNA molecules. TCRdb called the PCR reads again in MiXCR, with one record for every CDR3 protein. Of 800,000 to 950,000 distinct CDR3 sequences listed, about 53% were seen once; the top ten hold 4.6%. The sequence was obtained from a girl aged 5 to 17 with multiple sclerosis. V is TRBV11-2 and J is TRBJ2-5; D tentatively fits TRBD1 or TRBD2 (5 bases each). Sequenced material: blood. This chain's CDR3 is CASSLDGAGGETQYF. CDR3 coding DNA: TGTGCCAGCAGCTTAGATGGGGCAGGAGGAGAGACCCAGTACTTC. The full variable domain, completed using reference TRBV11-2 and TRBJ2-5, is EAGVAQSPRYKIIEKRQSVAFWCNPISGHATLYWYQQILGQGPKLLIQFQNNGVVDDSQLPKDRFSAERLKGVDSTLKIQPAKLEDSAVYLCASSLDGAGGETQYFGPGTRLLVL.